Below, 30 T cell receptor beta chains from the same sample are listed, as sequenced in a study of blood T cell repertoires in COVID-19. Only in-frame clones appear in the TCRdb table, and some are missing; sequencing was by immunoSEQ multiplex PCR. Here the sample spans approximately 180,000 clones, 90% being singletons. The sequenced sample was peripheral blood. The receptors were gathered from a man aged 50 to 60 with acute or convalescent COVID-19.

Turning to this clone: The DNA is omitted, as the CDR3 cannot be located on it reliably, and the CDR3 follows TCRdb's listing. This sequence joins TRBV5-6 and TRBJ2-1; TRBD1, the table's D call, lacks a check against the DNA. The CDR3 is 18 amino acids long, termini counted. Germline V gene data show CDR1 as SGHDT and CDR2 as YYEEEE. Here the CDR3 reads CASSIVPGQGYGNEQFFF.

This clone appeared once. This rearrangement joins TRBV15 to TRBJ1-4, with a tentative D call TRBD1 (5 bases). V was clipped by 3 bases and J by 5 bases, with 13 bases between them. Per germline, CDR1 LNHNV and CDR2 YYDKDF (reference sequence). CDR3 length: 15 residues. This CDR3 reads CATSRARGNNEKLFF. The CDR3 nucleotides are TGTGCCACCAGCAGGGCACGGGGGAACAATGAAAAACTGTTTTTT.

J is TRBJ2-7 and V is TRBV27, with a tentative D call TRBD2 (6 bases). V gave up 7 bases and J gave up 4 bases, with 17 bases separating them. The CDR3 has 14 amino acids. Germline V lookup: CDR1 MNHEY, CDR2 SMNVEV (reference sequence). DNA for the CDR3: TGTGCCAGCACTCCTGGGGGGAGAGGGTACGAGCAGTACTTC. Amino acids: CASTPGGRGYEQYF.

This chain joins TRBV9 and TRBJ2-6, with D perhaps matching TRBD2 (7 bases). V was shortened by 0 bases and J by 7 bases, with 14 bases between the two germline ends. This CDR3 comprises 16 residues. Germline values: CDR1 SGDLS, CDR2 YYNGEE. CDR3 DNA: TGTGCCAGCAGCGTAGTCTTGTCGGGGGGCGCCAACGTCCTGACTTTC. Translating gives CASSVVLSGGANVLTF.

The gene calls are TRBV19 and TRBJ2-2, with TRBD2 matching over 10 bases. The CDR3 contains 17 residues. Trimming took 4 bases from V and 2 from J; bases not matched to a gene: 7. CDR1 is LNHDA, CDR2 SQIVND, per germline (reference sequence). The CDR3 loop reads CASSSHRTSGNTGELFF. The CDR3 region has the DNA TGTGCCAGTAGTAGCCATCGGACTAGCGGTAACACCGGGGAGCTGTTTTTT.

V usage is TRBV28 and J usage is TRBJ1-2, with 8 bases fitting TRBD1. Per the germline V gene, CDR1 is MDHEN and CDR2 is SYDVKM. CDR3 length equals 17 residues. Trimming cost V 3 bases and J 6 bases; bases outside gene matches: 15. The CDR3 loop reads CASSFHSATGVDDGYTF. The CDR3 DNA is TGTGCCAGCAGTTTCCATTCCGCGACAGGGGTAGATGATGGCTACACCTTC.

The chain links TRBV5-6 to TRBJ2-3; D unresolved. CDR3 length: 12 residues. V lost 2 bases to trimming and J lost 6 bases, with 7 bases between them. Germline V CDR1 and CDR2: SGHDT, YYEEEE. CDR3 sequence reads: CASSFQADTQYF. The DNA of the CDR3 is TGTGCCAGCAGCTTTCAGGCGGATACGCAGTATTTT.

The chain uses TRBV6-2 or TRBV6-3 and TRBJ1-2; D call uncertain. The CDR3 contains 15 residues. V shed 4 bases and J shed 4 bases, with 16 bases lying between them. Germline V CDR1 and CDR2: MNHEY, SVGEGT. The CDR3 here is CASSSPAGSGYGYTF. For the CDR3, the DNA is TGTGCCAGCAGTTCCCCGGCAGGAAGCGGCTATGGCTACACCTTC.

The CDR3 region is CAISPLSGRAGDTQYF. CDR3 in DNA: TGTGCCATCAGCCCTCTTAGCGGGAGGGCCGGAGATACGCAGTATTTT. The chain links TRBV10-3 to TRBJ2-3; 11 nucleotides match TRBD2. CDR1 is ENHRY, CDR2 SYGVKD, per germline. The CDR3 has 16 amino acids. Unmatched junction bases numbered 10, after V lost 6 bases and J lost 5 bases.

On this clone: Additional DNA sequences in this sample encode the identical CDR3. The V gene is TRBV6-6, the J gene TRBJ1-5, with TRBD1 matching over 7 bases. The CDR3 loop spans 14 amino acids. The V gene end was trimmed by 6 bases and the J gene end by 2 bases; junction bases not matched to a gene: 4. The germline CDR1 and CDR2 sequences are MNHNY and SVGAGI (reference sequence). DNA for the CDR3: TGTGCCAGCAGCCTAACAGGGGGCAATCAGCCCCAGCATTTT. It specifies CASSLTGGNQPQHF.

The chain couples TRBV5-1 to TRBJ2-2; the D is unclear. Trimming shortened V by 5 bases and J by 3 bases, and 5 bases separated the two germline ends. Germline-derived CDR1 and CDR2 are SGHRS and YFSETQ. CDR3 length equals 12 residues. The CDR3 DNA reads as TGCGCCAGCAGACTCCACACCGGGGAGCTGTTTTTT. It encodes CASRLHTGELFF.

The gene calls are TRBV9 and TRBJ1-1; no firm D call. The CDR3 is made up of 15 amino acids. The V gene's germline CDR1 is SGDLS and CDR2 YYNGEE. With 4 bases removed from V and 1 base from J, the gap between germline ends came to 14 bases. Here the CDR3 DNA reads TGTGCCAGCAGCCCGAGGATTGCTACGAACACTGAAGCTTTCTTT. It translates to CASSPRIATNTEAFF.

Comments on this clone: The same CDR3 also results from other DNA sequences found in this sample. V is TRBV28 and J is TRBJ2-6, with 8 nucleotides matching TRBD1. Germline CDR1 and CDR2: MDHEN and SYDVKM. The CDR3 has 15 residues. With V trimmed by 5 bases and J by 2 bases, 2 bases remained unmatched. Here the CDR3 reads CASSTTGAGANVLTF. CDR3 nucleotide sequence: TGTGCCAGCAGTACGACAGGGGCTGGGGCCAACGTCCTGACTTTC.

The chain joins TRBV7-3 to TRBJ2-2, with D possibly being TRBD1 (6 bases). The germline CDR1 and CDR2 sequences are SGHTA and FQGTGA. The CDR3 is 15 amino acids. Trimming took off 2 bases at V and 5 bases at J, with 12 bases between the two ends. The chain's CDR3 is CASSLLQGRTGELFF. The CDR3 nucleotides are TGTGCCAGCAGCTTACTACAGGGAAGGACCGGGGAGCTGTTTTTT.

The chain couples TRBV30 to TRBJ1-5; D may be TRBD1 (5 bases). The CDR3 is made up of 12 amino acids. CDR1 GTSNPN and CDR2 SVGIG come from the germline V gene (reference sequence). Deletions cut 1 base from V and 6 bases from J, with 7 bases between. The CDR3 sequence is CAWSATGQPQHF. For the CDR3, the DNA is TGTGCCTGGAGTGCTACAGGTCAGCCCCAGCATTTT. The full variable domain, completed using reference TRBV30 and TRBJ1-5, is SQTIHQWPATLVQPVGSPLSLECTVEGTSNPNLYWYRQAAGRGLQLLFYSVGIGQISSEVPQNLSASRPQDRQFILSSKKLLLSDSGFYLCAWSATGQPQHFGDGTRLSIL.

V and J are TRBV18 and TRBJ1-3; 9 bases are shared with TRBD1. CDR3 length: 16 amino acids. Germline CDR1 is KGHSH and CDR2 is LQKENI. V shed 6 bases and J 2 bases; nucleotides not matched to a gene: 8. The DNA of the CDR3 is TGTGCCAGCTCGCCTACCACAGGGGGCACTGGAAACACCATATATTTT. This encodes CASSPTTGGTGNTIYF.

CDR3 sequence reads: CASSQDWSRPDSPLHF. CDR3 DNA sequence: TGTGCCAGCAGCCAAGATTGGAGCCGCCCCGATTCACCCCTCCACTTT. The gene calls are TRBV14 and TRBJ1-6; D is unresolved. Germline assignment: CDR1 SGHDN and CDR2 FVKESK. V was pared by 0 bases and J by 8 bases, with 14 bases between. There are 16 residues in the CDR3.

This chain's CDR3 is CASSPVTGPADEKLFF. CDR3 DNA: TGTGCCAGCAGCCCAGTGACAGGCCCCGCGGACGAAAAACTGTTTTTT. This chain links TRBV3-1 (or the pseudogene TRBV3-2) with TRBJ1-4; weak D call: TRBD1 (6 bases). Germline-derived CDR1 and CDR2 are LGHDT and YNNKEL (reference sequence). The CDR3 runs to 16 residues. Trimming removed 4 bases from V and 8 bases from J, with 20 bases in between.

This clone was recorded only once. CDR3 region: CASSESRTLPNEKLFF. The CDR3 nucleotides are TGCGCCAGCAGTGAGTCCCGGACTCTTCCTAATGAAAAACTGTTTTTT. The rearrangement joins TRBV10-2 to TRBJ1-4; D is ambiguous. Trimming took off 0 bases at V and 3 bases at J, with 11 bases between the two ends. The CDR3 sequence is 16 residues long. Germline values: CDR1 WSHSY, CDR2 SAAADI.

This sequence joins TRBV27 and TRBJ2-7; 11 bases map to TRBD1. The CDR3 extends over 16 amino acids. The germline V gene encodes CDR1 MNHEY and CDR2 SMNVEV (reference sequence). With 2 bases clipped from V and 3 bases from J, the junction kept 6 bases outside the gene matches. This chain's CDR3 is CASSLPHGTGGYEQYF. Written as DNA, the CDR3 is TGTGCCAGCAGTTTACCCCACGGGACAGGGGGCTACGAGCAGTACTTC.

This rearrangement joins TRBV10-3 to TRBJ2-1; 7 nucleotides match TRBD1. V trimming: 0 bases; J trimming: 9 bases; junction bases outside the gene matches: 2. Germline CDR1 ENHRY, CDR2 SYGVKD. The CDR3 is made up of 13 amino acids. CDR3 nucleotides: TGTGCCATCAGTGAGTCGACAGGGCTTGAGCAGTTCTTC. It encodes CAISESTGLEQFF.

The rearrangement links TRBV28 to TRBJ1-1, with D tentatively TRBD1 (6 bases). This CDR3 has 12 residues. V was trimmed by 7 bases and J by 3 bases, leaving 9 bases between them. Germline CDR1 MDHEN, CDR2 SYDVKM. The CDR3 bases are TGTGCCAGCACCCCAGGGGACACTGAAGCTTTCTTT. This encodes CASTPGDTEAFF.

This rearrangement joins TRBV25-1 to TRBJ2-7; TRBD1 matches 8 bases. CDR1 and CDR2 from the germline V gene are MGHDK and SYGVNS. J lost 2 bases, V lost 3 bases, and 6 bases had no gene match. The CDR3 consists of 15 residues. In DNA form, the CDR3 reads TGTGCCAGCAGTGATTGGACAGGGCTGACCTACGAGCAGTACTTC. Amino acids: CASSDWTGLTYEQYF.

V usage is TRBV9 and J usage is TRBJ2-5; tentative D call: TRBD1 (5 bases). Germline-derived CDR1 and CDR2 are SGDLS and YYNGEE. This CDR3 is 14 amino acids long. Trimming shortened V by 0 bases and J by 7 bases, and 13 bases separated the two germline ends. The CDR3 loop reads CASSVAAGPGTQYF. CDR3 bases: TGTGCCAGCAGCGTAGCGGCAGGGCCCGGGACCCAGTACTTC.

In its sample, this clone was seen once. V gene TRBV6-5 combines with J gene TRBJ1-4; tentative D call: TRBD1 (5 bases). Germline V gene lookup returns CDR1 MNHEY and CDR2 SVGAGI. This CDR3 region has 12 residues. V was cut by 8 bases and J by 11 bases, with 15 bases left in between. CDR3 in DNA: TGTGCCAGCCGGTGGATGAAGGGGAAACTGTTTTTT. It encodes CASRWMKGKLFF.

This clone has at least ten counts. V usage is TRBV29-1 and J usage is TRBJ1-1; TRBD1 agrees at 9 bases. Germline values: CDR1 SQVTM, CDR2 ANQGSEA. The CDR3 extends over 12 amino acids. J was trimmed by 6 bases and V by 6 bases; bases with no gene match: 5. CDR3 DNA: TGCAGCGTCGGTACAGGGGGCTCTGAAGCTTTCTTT. The encoded protein is CSVGTGGSEAFF. Based on the CDR3 plus reference TRBV29-1 and TRBJ1-1, the full variable domain is SAVISQKPSRDICQRGTSLTIQCQVDSQVTMMFWYRQQPGQSLTLIATANQGSEATYESGFVIDKFPISRPNLTFSTLTVSNMSPEDSSIYLCSVGTGGSEAFFGQGTRLTVV.

This chain joins TRBV7-9 and TRBJ2-1; no clear D gene. V was trimmed by 4 bases and J by 5 bases, leaving 3 bases between them. Germline V lookup: CDR1 SEHNR, CDR2 FQNEAQ (reference sequence). The CDR3 is 11 amino acids. The chain's CDR3 is CASSSDNEQFF. The DNA of the CDR3 is TGTGCCAGCAGCTCTGACAATGAGCAGTTCTTC.

The V call is TRBV5-1, the J call TRBJ2-3, with 12 bases that match TRBD2. V shed 1 base and J 3 bases; nucleotides not matched to a gene: 0. This CDR3 is built from 15 residues. CDR1 and CDR2 from the germline V gene are SGHRS and YFSETQ. The CDR3 nucleotides are TGCGCCAGCAGCTTGCTAGCGGGAGGGACAGATACGCAGTATTTT. Its translation is CASSLLAGGTDTQYF.

The chain joins TRBV6-1 to TRBJ1-5; tentatively, D is TRBD1 (5 bases). The CDR3 sequence is 16 residues long. The germline V and J ends were trimmed by 1 base and 3 bases, with 13 bases remaining between them. Germline values: CDR1 MNHNS, CDR2 SASEGT. CDR3 in amino acids: CASSEGSRVNNQPQHF. DNA for the CDR3: TGTGCCAGCAGTGAAGGTTCCAGGGTTAACAATCAGCCCCAGCATTTT.

V usage is TRBV7-2 and J usage is TRBJ2-5; 11 positions agree with TRBD1. The germline CDR1 and CDR2 sequences are SGHTA and FQGNSA. V was pared by 3 bases and J by 4 bases, with 4 bases of the junction left unmatched. The CDR3 covers 15 residues. This chain's CDR3 is CASSFSGTGGETQYF. DNA for the CDR3: TGTGCCAGCAGCTTTTCCGGGACAGGGGGAGAGACCCAGTACTTC.